The clone carrying this T cell receptor beta chain was detected only a few times. Its antigen is as yet unknown. A junction boundary mismatches the germline segment, possibly from a read error. This entry is derived from a study of early T cells in non-severe SARS-CoV-2 infection. Study outcomes and limitations: Lookups in VDJdb leaned toward anti-spike CD8 responses and missed private and CD4 specificities.

Attachment of unique molecular identifiers was made to individual cDNA molecules. MiXCR was run by TCRdb on the 5' RACE reads, yielding one entry per CDR3 protein. Seen here are tens of thousands of distinct CDR3 sequences, roughly 4.1% observed once, and the top ten hold 4.4%. Germline assignment: CDR1 SGHTA and CDR2 FQGTGA. The CDR3 spans 12 residues. This clonotype was obtained from an adult who was a healthcare worker with PCR-confirmed SARS-CoV-2 infection or an uninfected control (not recorded which). Material: whole blood. The chain couples TRBV7-3 to TRBJ2-2, with D possibly being TRBD2 (6 bases). This chain's CDR3 is CASSPLAGGLFF. The CDR3 nucleotides are TGTGCCAGCAGCCCACTAGCCGGGGGGCTGTTTTTT.